One sample yielded the 25 T cell receptor beta chains listed below, sequenced in a study of cytomegalovirus exposure and HLA in healthy donors. The PCR ran on 60 Vbeta and 13 Jbeta primers. Sequencing used immunoSEQ multiplex PCR; TCRdb keeps in-frame clones, though not all of them. Seen here are approximately 170,000 clones, approximately 80% observed once, and the top ten hold roughly 2.8%. The sample comprised PBMCs. The receptor source for this set is a woman aged 40 to 55 in good health and CMV-seropositive.

The chain joins TRBV5-1 to TRBJ2-7; TRBD1 is a possible D gene (6 bases). This CDR3 spans 14 amino acids. The germline gives CDR1 SGHRS, CDR2 YFSETQ. Trimming took 4 bases from V and 4 from J, leaving 15 bases between them. CDR3 in amino acids: CASSNSGTSYEQYF. The CDR3 DNA follows: TGCGCCAGCAGCAACTCCGGGACATCTTACGAGCAGTACTTC.

The CDR3 spells CASSRQGSGNTIYF. DNA of the CDR3: TGTGCCAGCAGTAGACAGGGGTCTGGAAACACCATATATTTT. The genes are TRBV7-9 and TRBJ1-3; 8 bases align to TRBD1. Trimming cost V 6 bases and J 1 base; bases outside gene matches: 2. The length of the CDR3 is 14 residues. CDR1 and CDR2 (germline): SEHNR, FQNEAQ (reference sequence).

This sequence joins TRBV28 and TRBJ2-1, with TRBD1 identical over 9 bases. The CDR3 consists of 15 residues. With 5 bases clipped from V and 5 bases from J, the junction kept 7 bases outside the gene matches. CDR1 is MDHEN and CDR2 is SYDVKM in the germline V gene. CDR3 amino acids: CASSKQGAANNEQFF. The CDR3 nucleotides read TGTGCCAGCAGTAAACAGGGGGCGGCGAACAATGAGCAGTTCTTC.

This clone was seen only once. CDR3 amino acids: CAWSVDRNQPQHF. CDR3 coding DNA: TGTGCCTGGAGTGTGGACAGAAATCAGCCCCAGCATTTT. The rearrangement joins TRBV30 to TRBJ1-5; tentative D call: TRBD1 (6 bases). CDR1 and CDR2 from the germline V gene are GTSNPN and SVGIG (reference sequence). The CDR3 has 13 residues. The V end was cut by 0 bases, the J end by 4 bases, with 7 bases between.

There are a few counts of this clone. The J gene is TRBJ2-7, the V gene TRBV28; 10 bases align to TRBD2. The germline CDR1 and CDR2 sequences are MDHEN and SYDVKM. The CDR3 totals 13 residues. V lost 7 bases, J lost 4 bases, and 4 bases stayed unmatched. The CDR3 sequence: CASTSGGVYEQYF. CDR3 coding DNA: TGTGCCAGCACGAGCGGGGGGGTTTACGAGCAGTACTTC.

V usage is TRBV5-1 and J usage is TRBJ2-7; possibly TRBD1 for D (5 bases). V gave up 1 base and J gave up 2 bases, with 13 bases separating them. Per the germline V gene, CDR1 is SGHRS and CDR2 is YFSETQ. CDR3 size: 15 residues. CDR3 DNA: TGCGCCAGCAGCTTGAGCACAGGTATAACCTACGAGCAGTACTTC. As protein: CASSLSTGITYEQYF. The full variable domain, rest sourced from reference TRBV5-1 and TRBJ2-7, is KAGVTQTPRYLIKTRGQQVTLSCSPISGHRSVSWYQQTPGQGLQFLFEYFSETQRNKGNFPGRFSGRQFSNSRSEMNVSTLELGDSALYLCASSLSTGITYEQYFGPGTRLTVT.

The CDR3 region has the DNA TGTGCCAGCAGCCCAGAAGGGTGGGAGTATGGCTACACCTTC. Translating it yields CASSPEGWEYGYTF. The J gene is TRBJ1-2, the V gene TRBV7-2; D gene uncertain. The CDR3 covers 14 residues. V was cut by 5 bases and J by 5 bases, with 15 bases left in between. Germline assignment: CDR1 SGHTA and CDR2 FQGNSA. The full variable domain, completed using reference TRBV7-2 and TRBJ1-2, is GAGVSQSPSNKVTEKGKDVELRCDPISGHTALYWYRQSLGQGLEFLIYFQGNSAPDKSGLPSDRFSAERTGGSVSTLTIQRTQQEDSAVYLCASSPEGWEYGYTFGSGTRLTVV.

As for this clone: Other DNA sequences of this sample code for an identical CDR3. The chain carries TRBV28 and TRBJ1-2, with a weak D call TRBD1 (6 bases). V lost 6 bases, J lost 1 base, and 9 bases lay in between. Looked up from germline, CDR1 is MDHEN and CDR2 is SYDVKM. There are 13 residues in the CDR3. CDR3 sequence: CASSSDSNYGYTF. CDR3 sequence (DNA): TGTGCCAGCAGCTCGGACAGTAACTATGGCTACACCTTC.

The chain uses TRBV7-2 and TRBJ1-1; D possibly corresponds to TRBD1 (6 bases). The CDR3 has 16 amino acids. Trimming took 3 bases from V and 7 from J, leaving 21 bases between them. Germline V gene data show CDR1 as SGHTA and CDR2 as FQGNSA. The CDR3 nucleotides read TGTGCCAGCAGCTTGGGGGGGGGCGCCGGGGGAAGTGAAGCTTTCTTT. Residues: CASSLGGGAGGSEAFF.

The chain uses TRBV5-6 and TRBJ1-2; 7 nucleotides match TRBD1. The CDR3 has 14 amino acids. Germline CDR1 SGHDT, CDR2 YYEEEE. Losses at the gene ends were 6 bases for V and 2 bases for J; bases not matched to a gene: 7. For the CDR3, the DNA is TGTGCCAGCACCATCGACAGGGCCAACTATGGCTACACCTTC. Amino acids: CASTIDRANYGYTF.

The chain is built from TRBV7-2 and TRBJ2-7; D is uncertain. With 3 bases removed from V and 0 bases from J, the gap between germline ends came to 12 bases. This CDR3 contains 15 residues. Germline V gene sequence: CDR1 SGHTA, CDR2 FQGNSA. CDR3 sequence reads: CASSFSRFSSYEQYF. DNA of the CDR3: TGTGCCAGCAGCTTCAGCAGGTTCAGCTCCTACGAGCAGTACTTC.

The chain couples TRBV11-2 to TRBJ2-7, with TRBD1 matching 11 bases. Germline assignment: CDR1 SGHAT and CDR2 FQNNGV. The CDR3 length is 16 residues. With 1 base clipped from V and 4 bases from J, the junction kept 6 bases outside the gene matches. The CDR3, as DNA: TGTGCCAGCAGCTTAGGGGGGACAGGGGGACTATACGAGCAGTACTTC. It specifies CASSLGGTGGLYEQYF.

The chain has TRBV2 and TRBJ2-5; TRBD1 is a possible D gene (6 bases). Germline assignment: CDR1 SNHLY and CDR2 FYNNEI. V was shortened by 5 bases and J by 5 bases, with 18 bases between the two germline ends. This CDR3 spans 15 amino acids. CDR3 sequence: CASSPQGTTGETQYF. The DNA of the CDR3 is TGTGCCAGCAGTCCCCAAGGGACAACCGGGGAGACCCAGTACTTC. Together with reference TRBV2 and TRBJ2-5, the CDR3 gives the full variable domain: EPEVTQTPSHQVTQMGQEVILRCVPISNHLYFYWYRQILGQKVEFLVSFYNNEISEKSEIFDDQFSVERPDGSNFTLKIRSTKLEDSAMYFCASSPQGTTGETQYFGPGTRLLVL.

The chain employs TRBV7-9 and TRBJ1-1; possible D gene TRBD1, 6 bases. CDR1 and CDR2 from the germline V gene are SEHNR and FQNEAQ (reference sequence). The CDR3 runs 12 residues. Trimming cost V 2 bases and J 8 bases, with 9 bases left between them. CDR3 loop: CASSLTDREAFF. The DNA for the CDR3 is TGTGCCAGCAGCTTAACTGACAGGGAAGCTTTCTTT.

In DNA form, the CDR3 reads TGCGCCAGCTCTGAAGGAGTGGGGGGGAACACTGAAGCTTTCTTT. Protein product: CASSEGVGGNTEAFF. The J gene is TRBJ1-1, the V gene TRBV10-2; maybe TRBD1 (5 bases). The germline gives CDR1 WSHSY, CDR2 SAAADI. This CDR3 spans 15 amino acids. Trimming took 8 bases from V and 1 from J, leaving 17 bases between them.

This chain uses TRBV4-3 with TRBJ2-7, with D possibly TRBD2 on 5 matching bases. Germline V CDR1 and CDR2: LGHNA, YSLEER. Between the trimmed V and J ends, which lost 0 bases and 1 base, there was a span of 16 bases. The CDR3 loop spans 17 amino acids. CDR3 sequence: CASSQDPTGSGSYEQYF. CDR3 coding DNA: TGCGCCAGCAGCCAAGACCCCACGGGATCGGGGTCCTACGAGCAGTACTTC.

This clone came up a few times. This chain connects TRBV6-5 to TRBJ1-1, with D possibly matching TRBD1 (6 bases). The CDR3 covers 13 residues. The V gene's germline CDR1 is MNHEY and CDR2 SVGAGI. V gave up 7 bases and J gave up 5 bases, with 14 bases separating them. This CDR3 is CASTRGKGTEAFF. The CDR3 bases are TGTGCCAGCACGAGGGGGAAGGGGACTGAAGCTTTCTTT.

The chain carries TRBV4-3 and TRBJ1-3; possibly TRBD1 for D (5 bases). Trimming left V 4 bases short and J 1 base short, with 17 bases between. CDR1 and CDR2 from the germline V gene are LGHNA and YSLEER. The CDR3 runs 17 residues. In nucleotides, the CDR3 is TGCGCCAGCAGCCGCGACCGGCAGGGTGGGTCTGGAAACACCATATATTTT. Protein sequence: CASSRDRQGGSGNTIYF.

The chain employs TRBV6-5 and TRBJ1-3; D call uncertain. Trimming removed 4 bases at V and 4 bases at J, with 11 bases between. Germline CDR1 and CDR2: MNHEY and SVGAGI. This CDR3 is 14 amino acids long. The CDR3 DNA is TGTGCCAGCAGTTCCGGGAGCCGGGGAAACACCATATATTTT. This translates into CASSSGSRGNTIYF.

This CDR3 reads CASSLGGGQTDTQYF. In nucleotides, the CDR3 is TGCGCCAGCAGCCTAGGGGGTGGGCAGACAGATACGCAGTATTTT. The chain carries TRBV4-3 and TRBJ2-3; D perhaps matches TRBD1 (6 bases). Germline V gene lookup returns CDR1 LGHNA and CDR2 YSLEER. V shed 4 bases and J shed 3 bases, with 14 bases lying between them. The CDR3 extends over 15 amino acids.

V is TRBV5-1 and J is TRBJ2-3, with TRBD2 matching over 7 bases. J was trimmed by 7 bases and V by 1 base; bases with no gene match: 21. The germline gives CDR1 SGHRS, CDR2 YFSETQ. The CDR3 loop spans 19 amino acids. The CDR3 sequence is CASSLPAAGDLISRNTQYF. The CDR3 nucleotides are TGCGCCAGCAGCTTGCCGGCGGCGGGGGACCTTATTTCCAGGAATACGCAGTATTTT.

The chain employs TRBV7-9 and TRBJ2-5; no reliable D call. With the DNA end fitting TRBJ2-7 better, the J assignment may be wrong. Germline CDR1 SEHNR, CDR2 FQNEAQ (reference sequence). CDR3 length equals 12 residues. CDR3 protein: CASSTSSYEQYF. For the CDR3, the DNA is TGTGCCAGCAGCACCTCCTCCTACGAGCAGTACTTC.

J is TRBJ1-1 and V is TRBV18; no clear D. V gave up 6 bases and J gave up 1 base, with 9 bases separating them. The length of the CDR3 is 13 residues. The germline V gene has CDR1 KGHSH and CDR2 LQKENI. CDR3 sequence reads: CASSPVGNTEAFF. Written as DNA, the CDR3 is TGTGCCAGCTCCCCCGTCGGGAACACTGAAGCTTTCTTT.

This chain connects TRBV4-3 to TRBJ2-6; D gene unclear. The CDR3 length is 16 residues. V lost 0 bases and J 4 bases, leaving 10 bases between the germline ends. Germline assignment: CDR1 LGHNA and CDR2 YSLEER. CDR3 region: CASSQERGAGANVLTF. The CDR3 coding sequence is TGCGCCAGCAGCCAAGAACGTGGAGCCGGGGCCAACGTCCTGACTTTC.

The CDR3 reads CASSESLAGGPVDEQFF. CDR3 bases: TGTGCCAGCAGTGAATCATTAGCGGGGGGGCCAGTAGATGAGCAGTTCTTC. The chain links TRBV6-1 to TRBJ2-1; TRBD2 matches at 11 bases. V was clipped by 2 bases and J by 8 bases; unmatched bases: 11. The V gene's germline CDR1 is MNHNS and CDR2 SASEGT. The CDR3 extends over 17 amino acids.